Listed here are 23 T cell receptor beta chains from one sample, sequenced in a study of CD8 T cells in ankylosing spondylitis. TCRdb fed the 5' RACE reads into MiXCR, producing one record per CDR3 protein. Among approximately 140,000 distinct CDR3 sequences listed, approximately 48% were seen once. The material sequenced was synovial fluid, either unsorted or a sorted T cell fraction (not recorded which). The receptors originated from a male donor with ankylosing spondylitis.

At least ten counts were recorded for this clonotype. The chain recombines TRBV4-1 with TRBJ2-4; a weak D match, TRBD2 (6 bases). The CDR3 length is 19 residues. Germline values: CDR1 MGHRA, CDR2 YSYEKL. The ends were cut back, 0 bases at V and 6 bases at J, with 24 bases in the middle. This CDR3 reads CASSQERESTGTWGNIQYF. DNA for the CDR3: TGCGCCAGCAGCCAAGAAAGGGAGAGTACCGGGACTTGGGGAAACATTCAGTACTTC.

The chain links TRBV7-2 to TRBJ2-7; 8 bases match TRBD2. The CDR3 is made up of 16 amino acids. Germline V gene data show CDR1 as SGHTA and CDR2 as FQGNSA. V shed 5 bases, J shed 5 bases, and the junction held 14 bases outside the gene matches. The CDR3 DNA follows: TGTGCCAGCAGCCAAGGAAGCGGGAGCTGGGGCGACGAGCAGTACTTC. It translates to CASSQGSGSWGDEQYF.

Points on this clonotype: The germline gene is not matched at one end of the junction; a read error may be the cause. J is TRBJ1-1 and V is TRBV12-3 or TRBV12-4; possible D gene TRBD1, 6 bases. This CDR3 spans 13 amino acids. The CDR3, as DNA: TGTGCCAGCAGTTTTTGGACAGACACAGAAGCTTTCTTT. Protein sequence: CASSFWTDTEAFF.

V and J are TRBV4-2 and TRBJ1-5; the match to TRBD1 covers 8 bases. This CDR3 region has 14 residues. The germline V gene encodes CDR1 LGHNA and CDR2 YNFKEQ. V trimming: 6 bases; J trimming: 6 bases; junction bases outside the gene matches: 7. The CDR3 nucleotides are TGTGCCAGCAGTCCCGACAGGGGATCTCAGCCCCAGCATTTT. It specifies CASSPDRGSQPQHF.

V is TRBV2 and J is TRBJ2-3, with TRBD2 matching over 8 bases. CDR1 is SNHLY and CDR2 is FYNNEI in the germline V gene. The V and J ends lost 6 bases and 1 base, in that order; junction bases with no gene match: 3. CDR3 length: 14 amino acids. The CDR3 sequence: CASSGGLGTDTQYF. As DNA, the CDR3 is TGTGCCAGCAGCGGGGGACTAGGCACAGATACGCAGTATTTT.

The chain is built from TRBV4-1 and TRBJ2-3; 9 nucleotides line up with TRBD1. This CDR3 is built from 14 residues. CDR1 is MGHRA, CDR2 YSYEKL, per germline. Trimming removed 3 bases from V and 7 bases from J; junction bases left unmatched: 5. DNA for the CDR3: TGCGCCAGCAGCCATCTACAGGGGGCAAATACGCAGTATTTT. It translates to CASSHLQGANTQYF.

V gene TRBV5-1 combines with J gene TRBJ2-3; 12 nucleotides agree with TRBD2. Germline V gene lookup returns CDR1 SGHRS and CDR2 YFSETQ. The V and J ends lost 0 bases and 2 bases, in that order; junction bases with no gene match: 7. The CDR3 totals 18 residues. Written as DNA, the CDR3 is TGCGCCAGCAGCTTGGCAAGGACTAGCGGGGCCCCCACAGATACGCAGTATTTT. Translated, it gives CASSLARTSGAPTDTQYF.

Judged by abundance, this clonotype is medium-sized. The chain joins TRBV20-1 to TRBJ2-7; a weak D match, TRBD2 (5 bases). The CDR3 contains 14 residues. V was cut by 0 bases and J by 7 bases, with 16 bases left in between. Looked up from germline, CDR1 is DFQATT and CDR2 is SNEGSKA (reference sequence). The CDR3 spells CSARDLGEVLEQYF. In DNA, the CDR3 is TGCAGTGCTAGAGATTTGGGAGAGGTGTTGGAGCAGTACTTC.

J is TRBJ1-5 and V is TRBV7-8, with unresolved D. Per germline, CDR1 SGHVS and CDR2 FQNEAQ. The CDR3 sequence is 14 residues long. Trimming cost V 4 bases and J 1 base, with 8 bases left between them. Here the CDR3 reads CASSSSPSNQPQHF. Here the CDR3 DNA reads TGTGCCAGCAGCTCCTCACCCAGCAATCAGCCCCAGCATTTT.

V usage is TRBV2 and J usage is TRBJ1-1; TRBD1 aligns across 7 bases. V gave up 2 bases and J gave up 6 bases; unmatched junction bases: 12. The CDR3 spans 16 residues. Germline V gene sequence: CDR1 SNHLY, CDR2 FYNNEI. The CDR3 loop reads CASSEIGRGDWAEAFF. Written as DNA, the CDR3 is TGTGCCAGCAGTGAAATTGGCAGGGGGGACTGGGCTGAAGCTTTCTTT.

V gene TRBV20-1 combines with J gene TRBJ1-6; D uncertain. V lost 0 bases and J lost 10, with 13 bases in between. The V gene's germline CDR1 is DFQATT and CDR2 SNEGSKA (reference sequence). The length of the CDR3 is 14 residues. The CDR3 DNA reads TGCAGTGCTAGAGATAATAAGGAATCGTCACCCCTCCACTTT. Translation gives CSARDNKESSPLHF.

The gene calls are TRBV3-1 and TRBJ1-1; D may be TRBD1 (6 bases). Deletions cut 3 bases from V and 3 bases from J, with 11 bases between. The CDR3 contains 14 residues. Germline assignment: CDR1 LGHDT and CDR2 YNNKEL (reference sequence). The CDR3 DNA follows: TGTGCCAGCAGCCACAGGGGATGGGACACTGAAGCTTTCTTT. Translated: CASSHRGWDTEAFF. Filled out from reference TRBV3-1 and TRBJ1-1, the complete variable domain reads DTAVSQTPKYLVTQMGNDKSIKCEQNLGHDTMYWYKQDSKKFLKIMFSYNNKELIINETVPNRFSPKSPDKAHLNLHINSLELGDSAVYFCASSHRGWDTEAFFGQGTRLTVV.

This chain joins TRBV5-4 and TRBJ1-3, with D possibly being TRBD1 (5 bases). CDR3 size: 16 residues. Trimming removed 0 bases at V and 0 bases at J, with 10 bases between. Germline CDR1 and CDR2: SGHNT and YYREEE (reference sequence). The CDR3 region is CASSLGGISSGNTIYF. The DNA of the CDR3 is TGTGCCAGCAGCTTGGGGGGCATCAGCTCTGGAAACACCATATATTTT.

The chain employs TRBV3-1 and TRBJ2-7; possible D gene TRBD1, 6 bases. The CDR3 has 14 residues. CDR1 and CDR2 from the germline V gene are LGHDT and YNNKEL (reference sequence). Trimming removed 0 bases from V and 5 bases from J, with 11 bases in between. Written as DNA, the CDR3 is TGTGCCAGCAGCCAAGATAACAGGGACGACGAGCAGTACTTC. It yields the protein CASSQDNRDDEQYF.

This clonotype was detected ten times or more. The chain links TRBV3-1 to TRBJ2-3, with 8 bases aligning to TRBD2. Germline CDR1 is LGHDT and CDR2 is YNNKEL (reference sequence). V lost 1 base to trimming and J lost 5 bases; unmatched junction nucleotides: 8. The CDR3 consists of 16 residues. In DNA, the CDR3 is TGTGCCAGCAGCCAAGCCGGGAGGGAGATGGTAGATACGCAGTATTTT. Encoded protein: CASSQAGREMVDTQYF.

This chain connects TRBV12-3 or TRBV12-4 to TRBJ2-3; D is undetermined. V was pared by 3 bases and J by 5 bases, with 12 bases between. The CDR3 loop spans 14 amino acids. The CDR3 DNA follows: TGTGCCAGCAGTTTCTACCCCAACGGAGATACGCAGTATTTT. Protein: CASSFYPNGDTQYF.

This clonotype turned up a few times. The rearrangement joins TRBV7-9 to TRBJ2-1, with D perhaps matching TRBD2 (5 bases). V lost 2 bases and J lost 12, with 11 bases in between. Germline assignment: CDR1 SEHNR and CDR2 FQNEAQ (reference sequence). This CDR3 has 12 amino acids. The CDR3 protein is CASSLLSRGQFF. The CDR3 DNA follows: TGTGCCAGCAGCTTACTCAGCCGGGGGCAGTTCTTC. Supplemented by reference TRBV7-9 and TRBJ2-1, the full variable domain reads DTGVSQNPRHKITKRGQNVTFRCDPISEHNRLYWYRQTLGQGPEFLTYFQNEAQLEKSRLLSDRFSAERPKGSFSTLEIQRTEQGDSAMYLCASSLLSRGQFFGPGTRLTVL.

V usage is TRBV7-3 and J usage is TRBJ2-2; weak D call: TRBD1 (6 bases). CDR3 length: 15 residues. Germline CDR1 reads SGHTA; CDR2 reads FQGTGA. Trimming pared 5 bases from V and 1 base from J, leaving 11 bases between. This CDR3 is CASSKGVGNTGELFF. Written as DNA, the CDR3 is TGTGCCAGCAGCAAGGGGGTAGGGAACACCGGGGAGCTGTTTTTT.

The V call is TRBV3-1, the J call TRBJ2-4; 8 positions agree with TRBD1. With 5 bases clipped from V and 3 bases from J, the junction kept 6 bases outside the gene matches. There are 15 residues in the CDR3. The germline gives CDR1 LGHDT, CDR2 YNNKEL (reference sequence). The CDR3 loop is CASSFWDRHKNIQYF. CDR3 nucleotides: TGTGCCAGCAGCTTCTGGGACAGGCACAAAAACATTCAGTACTTC.

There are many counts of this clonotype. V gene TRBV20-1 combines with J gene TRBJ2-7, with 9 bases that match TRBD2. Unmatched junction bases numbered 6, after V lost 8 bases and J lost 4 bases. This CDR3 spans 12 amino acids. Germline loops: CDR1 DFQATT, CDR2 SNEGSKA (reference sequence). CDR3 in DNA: TGCAGTACCCGGACTAGCGATTACGAGCAGTACTTC. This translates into CSTRTSDYEQYF.

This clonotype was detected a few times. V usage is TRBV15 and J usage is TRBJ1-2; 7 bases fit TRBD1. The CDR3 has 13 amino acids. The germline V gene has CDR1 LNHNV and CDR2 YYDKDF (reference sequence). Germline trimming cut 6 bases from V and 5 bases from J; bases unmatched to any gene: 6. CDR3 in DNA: TGTGCCACCAGAGGGACAGAGAAGTATGGCTACACCTTC. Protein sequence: CATRGTEKYGYTF. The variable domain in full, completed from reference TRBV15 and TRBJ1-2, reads DAMVIQNPRYQVTQFGKPVTLSCSQTLNHNVMYWYQQKSSQAPKLLFHYYDKDFNNEADTPDNFQSRRPNTSFCFLDIRSPGLGDTAMYLCATRGTEKYGYTFGSGTRLTVV.

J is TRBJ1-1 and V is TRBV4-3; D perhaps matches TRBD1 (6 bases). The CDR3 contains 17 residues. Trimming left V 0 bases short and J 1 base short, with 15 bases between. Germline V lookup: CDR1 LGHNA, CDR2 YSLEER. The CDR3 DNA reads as TGCGCCAGCAGCCAAGAGTCCGGGGGCGTGGGGAACACTGAAGCTTTCTTT. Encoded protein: CASSQESGGVGNTEAFF.

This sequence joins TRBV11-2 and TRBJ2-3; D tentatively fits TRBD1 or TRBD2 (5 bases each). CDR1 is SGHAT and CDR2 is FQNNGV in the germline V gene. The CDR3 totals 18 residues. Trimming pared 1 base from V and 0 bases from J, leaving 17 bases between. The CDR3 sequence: CASSLVTWGTRSTDTQYF. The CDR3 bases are TGTGCCAGCAGCTTAGTTACTTGGGGGACGAGAAGCACAGATACGCAGTATTTT.